A selection of T cell receptor beta chains follows, all from one sample in a study of control samples from healthy donors and cancer patients. Assay used: immunoSEQ multiplex PCR; TCRdb lists only in-frame clones, some missing. The data hold over 75,000 clones, with around 85% observed a single time. Sequenced: blood. These receptors were collected from a young man in good health. Each CDR3 is given with its conserved first and last residue. The D gene is left open where the match is weak. The size of a clone is reported for some rows only, either as once, few or many, or as a class for expanded clones.

TRBJ1-1 TRBD1 TRBV19 - TGTGCCAGTAGTGCAGACAGGGGGAACACTGAAGCTTTCTTT CASSADRGNTEAFF
TRBJ1-5 TRBD1 TRBV6-5 - TGTGCCAGCAGATACTTTGACAGGGGGAGCAATCAGCCCCAGCATTTT CASRYFDRGSNQPQHF
TRBJ1-6 - TRBV2 - TGTGCCAGCAGTGAAAACAGCTTCTCACCCCTCCACTTT CASSENSFSPLHF
TRBJ2-2 - TRBV30 - TGTGCCTGGAGTCTTGGACGGGACACCGGGGAGCTGTTTTTT CAWSLGRDTGELFF
TRBJ1-1 TRBD1 TRBV30 - TGTGCCTGGAGTGCCCTGGACAGGCGGACTGAAGCTTTCTTT CAWSALDRRTEAFF
TRBJ2-5 - TRBV18 - TGTGCCAGCTCAATGCCGGGGGCTTCCTCAGAGACCCAGTACTTC CASSMPGASSETQYF
TRBJ1-2 - TRBV28 few TGTGCCAGCAGTGACCAGGGCCCCAGAAGAGGGCGCGAGGGCTACACCTTC CASSDQGPRRGREGYTF
TRBJ2-6 - TRBV6-5 - TGTGCCAGCAGTTTGAGCTCTGGGGCCAACGTCCTGACTTTC CASSLSSGANVLTF
TRBJ2-7 - TRBV7-2 - TGTGCCAGCAGATACAACCATCGACAGGACTACGAGCAGTACTTC CASRYNHRQDYEQYF
TRBJ2-3 TRBD1 TRBV5-1 - TGCGCCAGCAGCTTGGTACAGGGGGAAGTTGATACGCAGTATTTT CASSLVQGEVDTQYF
TRBJ2-1 - TRBV6-1 - TGTGCCAGCAGTGAAGCGCAGAGCGCCGGAGGTGAGCAGTTCTTC CASSEAQSAGGEQFF
TRBJ1-2 - TRBV6-5 - TGTGCCAGCAGACGGAGCCTTAACTATGGCTACACCTTC CASRRSLNYGYTF
TRBJ1-4 - TRBV12-3/TRBV12-4 - TGTGCCAGCAGTGCGGGACGGAATGAAAAACTGTTTTTT CASSAGRNEKLFF
TRBJ2-1 TRBD2 TRBV6-6 - TGTGCCAGCAGTCGCCCCTGGGCCGGGGGGGCCGGGGATGAGCAGTTCTTC CASSRPWAGGAGDEQFF
TRBJ1-4 TRBD1 TRBV11-2 - TGTGCCAGCAGAACGACAGGGGGCATAGAAAAACTGTTTTTT CASRTTGGIEKLFF
TRBJ1-5 - TRBV19 - TGTGCCAGTAGTCCCCAGGGGAGCAATCAGCCCCAGCATTTT CASSPQGSNQPQHF
TRBJ2-2 - TRBV9 - TGTGCCAGCAGCGGGGACACCCGTGGCGGGGAGCTGTTTTTT CASSGDTRGGELFF
TRBJ2-7 - TRBV5-1 - TGCGCCAGCAGCTTGTTACAGTCATCAGGGGAGCAGTACTTC CASSLLQSSGEQYF
TRBJ1-2 - TRBV27 - TGTGCCAGCCGGGGGGGGAACTCCTATGGCTACACCTTC CASRGGNSYGYTF
TRBJ1-3 - TRBV6-5 - TGTGCCAGCAGTTACTCGATGAGGCACACCATATATTTT CASSYSMRHTIYF
TRBJ2-7 - TRBV4-1 - TGCGCCAGCAGCCAATTGGCGGGGAGCTCCTACGAGCAGTACTTC CASSQLAGSSYEQYF
TRBJ2-2 - TRBV3-1/TRBV3-2 - TGTGCCAGCAGCCTAACGGGGCCAGTAAACACCGGGGAGCTGTTTTTT CASSLTGPVNTGELFF